These 10 T cell receptor beta chains came from one sample sequenced in a study of T cells in pancreatic ductal adenocarcinoma. This table comes from immunoSEQ multiplex PCR, and its TCRdb copy is limited to in-frame clones, with some not included. Of more than 85,000 clones listed, roughly 96% are singletons. Selected pancreatic ductal adenocarcinoma patients had undergone surgery without neoadjuvant therapy. Source material: PBMCs. The receptors were sampled from a human donor with pancreatic ductal adenocarcinoma.

This clone was detected only once. CDR3 coding DNA: TGTGCCAGCAGTTACTCAGCGGGAGGAGGCGCAGATACGCAGTATTTT. This gives the protein CASSYSAGGGADTQYF. This chain joins TRBV6-5 and TRBJ2-3; 9 bases align to TRBD2. Germline CDR1 reads MNHEY; CDR2 reads SVGAGI. The CDR3 is 16 amino acids. V gave up 0 bases and J gave up 4 bases; unmatched junction bases: 5.

This chain uses TRBV28 with TRBJ2-7; 12 positions match TRBD1. The CDR3 consists of 15 residues. The trim removed 6 bases at V and 3 bases at J, leaving 6 bases unmatched. CDR1 is MDHEN, CDR2 SYDVKM, per germline. CDR3 sequence reads: CASRSGTGGIYEQYF. The CDR3 region has the DNA TGTGCCAGCAGATCCGGGACAGGGGGCATCTACGAGCAGTACTTC.

The gene calls are TRBV2 and TRBJ1-1; 9 nucleotides line up with TRBD1. Per the germline V gene, CDR1 is SNHLY and CDR2 is FYNNEI. CDR3 size: 15 residues. V lost 5 bases to trimming and J lost 8 bases; unmatched junction nucleotides: 12. CDR3 nucleotide sequence: TGTGCCAGCAGTTGGGGGACAGGGAGTGGTCACGAAGCTTTCTTT. This gives the protein CASSWGTGSGHEAFF. Drawing the rest from reference TRBV2 and TRBJ1-1, the complete variable domain is EPEVTQTPSHQVTQMGQEVILRCVPISNHLYFYWYRQILGQKVEFLVSFYNNEISEKSEIFDDQFSVERPDGSNFTLKIRSTKLEDSAMYFCASSWGTGSGHEAFFGQGTRLTVV.

This sequence joins TRBV4-2 and TRBJ2-5; tentative D call: TRBD2 (6 bases). There are 17 residues in the CDR3. Germline V lookup: CDR1 LGHNA, CDR2 YNFKEQ. The V gene lost 0 bases and the J gene lost 4 bases, with 18 bases spanning the gap. CDR3 sequence (DNA): TGTGCCAGCAGCCAAGAGGGGGGTACGGGCCCGGGAGAGACCCAGTACTTC. This codes for CASSQEGGTGPGETQYF.

The chain is built from TRBV5-1 and TRBJ1-1; D may be TRBD1 (5 bases). Germline V gene sequence: CDR1 SGHRS, CDR2 YFSETQ. CDR3 length: 13 amino acids. The V end lost 4 bases, the J end lost 1 base, and 8 bases lay between the germline ends. The CDR3 here is CASSNQGNTEAFF. In DNA form, the CDR3 reads TGCGCCAGCAGCAATCAGGGGAACACTGAAGCTTTCTTT.

This clone has a single count. The chain links TRBV29-1 to TRBJ1-1; D gene unclear. Between the trimmed V and J ends, which lost 7 bases and 1 base, there was a span of 13 bases. Germline V lookup: CDR1 SQVTM, CDR2 ANQGSEA. CDR3 length: 13 amino acids. CDR3 sequence (DNA): TGCAGCGCCTGTCTCGGGGAGAACACTGAAGCTTTCTTT. As protein: CSACLGENTEAFF.

The rearrangement joins TRBV20-1 to TRBJ2-5; no reliable D call. CDR1 is DFQATT, CDR2 SNEGSKA, per germline (reference sequence). This CDR3 is built from 10 residues. Trimming pared 6 bases from V and 3 bases from J, leaving 5 bases between. CDR3 sequence reads: CSAAEETQYF. The DNA of the CDR3 is TGCAGTGCGGCCGAAGAGACCCAGTACTTC.

This rearrangement joins TRBV27 to TRBJ2-7; D remains ambiguous. The germline V and J ends were trimmed by 3 bases and 0 bases, with 9 bases remaining between them. CDR3 length equals 14 residues. Per germline, CDR1 MNHEY and CDR2 SMNVEV (reference sequence). The CDR3: CASSLTSSSYEQYF. The DNA for the CDR3 is TGTGCCAGCAGTTTGACCTCTAGCTCCTACGAGCAGTACTTC.

V is TRBV18 and J is TRBJ1-1; a weak D match, TRBD1 (6 bases). The germline CDR1 and CDR2 sequences are KGHSH and LQKENI. This CDR3 contains 15 residues. V was trimmed by 1 base and J by 6 bases, leaving 15 bases between them. The CDR3 spells CASSPRGGLEAEAFF. The DNA of the CDR3 is TGTGCCAGCTCACCACGTGGGGGCTTGGAGGCTGAAGCTTTCTTT.

The chain carries TRBV7-9 and TRBJ2-3, with TRBD2 identical over 8 bases. This CDR3 is built from 18 residues. Germline CDR1 and CDR2: SEHNR and FQNEAQ (reference sequence). J lost 0 bases, V lost 2 bases, and 10 bases had no gene match. The CDR3 DNA follows: TGTGCCAGCAGCTTAAAGGTAGCGGGACCTACTAGCACAGATACGCAGTATTTT. Translating gives CASSLKVAGPTSTDTQYF.